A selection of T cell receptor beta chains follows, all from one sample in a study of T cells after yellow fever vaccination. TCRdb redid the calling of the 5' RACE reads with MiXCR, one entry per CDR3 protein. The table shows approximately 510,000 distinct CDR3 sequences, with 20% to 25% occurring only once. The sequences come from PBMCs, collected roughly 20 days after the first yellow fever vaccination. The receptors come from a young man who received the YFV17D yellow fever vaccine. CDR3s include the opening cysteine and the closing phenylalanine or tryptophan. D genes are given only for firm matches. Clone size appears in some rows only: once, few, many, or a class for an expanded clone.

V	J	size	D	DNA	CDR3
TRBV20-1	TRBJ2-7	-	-	TGCAGTGCAGCGCGGGACCGAGTTTCCTACGAGCAGTACTTC	CSAARDRVSYEQYF
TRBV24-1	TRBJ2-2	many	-	TGTGCCACCGGGGCGTTTGACGGAAACACCGGGGAGCTGTTTTTT	CATGAFDGNTGELFF
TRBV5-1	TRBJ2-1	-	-	TGCGCCAGCAGCTTGGCTCGTGGCGGGATTGACAATGAGCAGTTCTTC	CASSLARGGIDNEQFF
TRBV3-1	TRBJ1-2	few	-	TGTGCCAGCAGCCAAGGAGGGGAAGGCTACACCTTC	CASSQGGEGYTF
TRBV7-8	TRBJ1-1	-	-	TGTGCCAGCAGCTTGGTCCGGGCGGAGGCGTTGGCCGGTCTAACTGAAGCTTTCTTT	CASSLVRAEALAGLTEAFF
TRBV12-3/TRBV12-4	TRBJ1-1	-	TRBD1	TGTGCCAGCAGTTGGAATCAGGGGGACACTGAAGCTTTCTTT	CASSWNQGDTEAFF
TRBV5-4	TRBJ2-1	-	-	TGTGCCAGCAGCTTGGACTCGTACTCCTACAATGAGCAGTTCTTC	CASSLDSYSYNEQFF
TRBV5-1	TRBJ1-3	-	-	TGCGCCGGCAGCGAGGGCCCCGGGACAGGAAACACCATATATTTT	CAGSEGPGTGNTIYF
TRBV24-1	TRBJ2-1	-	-	TGTGCCACCAGTGATTTGATGGGCCATGAGCAGTTCTTC	CATSDLMGHEQFF
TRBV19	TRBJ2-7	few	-	TGTGCCAGTAGTATAGGGGTCACGCCCTACGAGCAGTACTTC	CASSIGVTPYEQYF
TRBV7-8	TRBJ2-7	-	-	TGTGCCAGCAGCCCGCCGGCTGGGGCGGGAGAGCAGTACTTC	CASSPPAGAGEQYF
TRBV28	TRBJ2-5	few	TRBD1	TGTGCCAGCAGTATGAACAGGGGAGAGACCCAGTACTTC	CASSMNRGETQYF
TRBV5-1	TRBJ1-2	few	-	TGCGCCAGCAGCTTGGAACCCTATGGCTACACCTTC	CASSLEPYGYTF
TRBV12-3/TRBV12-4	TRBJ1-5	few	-	TGTGCCAGCAGTTTCGACAGAGGGCCAGAATATAGCAATCAGCCCCAGCATTTT	CASSFDRGPEYSNQPQHF
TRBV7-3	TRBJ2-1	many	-	TGTGCCAGCAGCGCACAGGGAGGGAGTAGCAATGAGCAGTTCTTC	CASSAQGGSSNEQFF
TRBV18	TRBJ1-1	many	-	TGTGCCACTACCGGGGGGGGGCCGAACACTGAAGCTTTCTTT	CATTGGGPNTEAFF
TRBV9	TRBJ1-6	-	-	TGTGCCAGCAGCGTAGGGGGTGGCAATTCACCCCTCCACTTT	CASSVGGGNSPLHF
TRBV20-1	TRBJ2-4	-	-	TGCAGTGCTTCCGCTTTAGCCAAAAACATTCAGTACTTC	CSASALAKNIQYF
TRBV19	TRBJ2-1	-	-	TGTGCCAGTGACAGTAACAATGAGCAGTTCTTC	CASDSNNEQFF
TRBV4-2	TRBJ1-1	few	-	TGTGCCAGCAGCCAAGATCTTATGAACACTGAAGCTTTCTTT	CASSQDLMNTEAFF
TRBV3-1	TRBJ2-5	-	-	TGTGCCAGCAGCCAACAATACCTGGGGGAGACCCAGTACTTC	CASSQQYLGETQYF
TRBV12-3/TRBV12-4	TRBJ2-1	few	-	TGTGCCAGTAAGTCGGGGCAGAGCTCCTACAATGAGCAGTTCTTC	CASKSGQSSYNEQFF
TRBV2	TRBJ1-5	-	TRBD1	TGTGCCAGCAGTGTCCGGCAGGGGGCGGGTCAGCCCCAGCATTTT	CASSVRQGAGQPQHF
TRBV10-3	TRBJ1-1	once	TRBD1	TGTGCCGTGGAGGGACAGGGGAAGACTGAAGCTTTCTTT	CAVEGQGKTEAFF
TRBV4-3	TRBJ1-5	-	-	TGCGCCAGCAGCCAAGATAGCAGGGGCAATCAGCCCCAGCATTTT	CASSQDSRGNQPQHF
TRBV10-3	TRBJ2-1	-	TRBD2	TGTGCCATCAGTGAAGGTAACGTCCTAGCGGGGCACAATGAGCAGTTCTTC	CAISEGNVLAGHNEQFF
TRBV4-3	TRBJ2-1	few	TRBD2	TGCGCCAGCAGCTCCGGACTAGCGGGGGCCCTTGGCGACAATGAGCAGTTCTTC	CASSSGLAGALGDNEQFF
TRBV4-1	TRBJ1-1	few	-	TGCGCCAGCAGCCAAGATTTAGCAGCAGGGAACACTGAAGCTTTCTTT	CASSQDLAAGNTEAFF
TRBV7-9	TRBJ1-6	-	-	TGTGCCAGCAGCCGCGACGGGCGTTATTCACCCCTCCACTTT	CASSRDGRYSPLHF
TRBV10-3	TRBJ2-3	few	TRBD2	TGTGCCATCAGGAGCGGGGGGGCGGTGAGCACAGATACGCAGTATTTT	CAIRSGGAVSTDTQYF
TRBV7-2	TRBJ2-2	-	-	TGTGCCAGCAGCACTCGAGGGGCCGCCGGGGAGCTGTTTTTT	CASSTRGAAGELFF
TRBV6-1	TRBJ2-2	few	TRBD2	TGTGCCAGCTCCTGGGCGGGGGGGCCCGCCGGGGAGCTGTTTTTT	CASSWAGGPAGELFF
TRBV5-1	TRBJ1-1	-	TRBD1	TGCGCCAGCAGCCTTCCTAGACAGGGCCCACCCACGGACAATGCTTTCTTT	CASSLPRQGPPTDNAFF
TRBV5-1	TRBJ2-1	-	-	TGCGCCAGCAAGGGCGAGAATGAGCAGTTCTTC	CASKGENEQFF
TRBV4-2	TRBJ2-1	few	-	TGTGCCAGCAGCCAAGATATCCCTACGAGGTCCTACAATGAGCAGTTCTTC	CASSQDIPTRSYNEQFF
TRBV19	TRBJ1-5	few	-	TGTGCCAGTAGACCGGGACATGCCAGCAATCAGCCCCAGCATTTT	CASRPGHASNQPQHF
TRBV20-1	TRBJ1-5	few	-	TGCAGTGCTAGAAGCTTCGGGGGGGGCAGCAATCAGCCCCAGCATTTT	CSARSFGGGSNQPQHF
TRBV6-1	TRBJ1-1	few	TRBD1	TGTGCCAGCGCGCAGGGGGGGGGCCGTACTGAAGCTTTCTTT	CASAQGGGRTEAFF
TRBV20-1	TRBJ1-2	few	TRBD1	TGCAGTGCTAGAGAAGGGGGGACAGGCCCAAACTATGGCTACACCTTC	CSAREGGTGPNYGYTF
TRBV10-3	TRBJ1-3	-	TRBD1	TGTGCCATCACCCCGACAGGGTCCGGAAACACCATATATTTT	CAITPTGSGNTIYF
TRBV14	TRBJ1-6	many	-	TGTGCCAGCAGCCAAGGGTCTAGGGGTTATAATTCACCCCTCCACTTT	CASSQGSRGYNSPLHF
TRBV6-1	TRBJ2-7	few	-	TGTGCCAGCAGCCCACCTCAGGGGCCCTCCTACGAGCAGTACTTC	CASSPPQGPSYEQYF
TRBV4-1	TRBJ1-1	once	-	TGCGCCAGCAGCCAAGCGGGGGTGCGGAGGGTAGACACTGAAGCTTTCTTT	CASSQAGVRRVDTEAFF
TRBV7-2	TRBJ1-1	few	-	TGTGCCAGCAGCCAAAGCGGGGTAGAAGCTTTCTTT	CASSQSGVEAFF
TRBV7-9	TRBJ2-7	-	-	TGTGCCAGCAGCGGTAAATACGAGCAGTACTTC	CASSGKYEQYF
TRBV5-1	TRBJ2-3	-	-	TGCGCCAGCAGCAAGGAAAGCGGGTTGGGCTTAGCAGATACGCAGTATTTT	CASSKESGLGLADTQYF
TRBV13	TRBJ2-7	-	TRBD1	TGTGCCAGCAGCCCCCACCTGTGGGACAGGCCGTACGAGCAGTACTTC	CASSPHLWDRPYEQYF
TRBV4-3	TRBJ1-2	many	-	TGCGCCAGCAGCCCGCGACAGCAGAGAGGCTATGGCTACACCTTC	CASSPRQQRGYGYTF
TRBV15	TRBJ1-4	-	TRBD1	TGTGCCACCAGCAGTAGGACAGGGGGAGAAAAACTGTTTTTT	CATSSRTGGEKLFF
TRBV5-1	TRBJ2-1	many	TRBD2	TGCGCCAGCAGCCGTAGGACGACTAGCGGGGACAATGAGCAGTTCTTC	CASSRRTTSGDNEQFF
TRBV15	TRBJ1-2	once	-	TGTGCCACCAGCAGAGAGGAAGGGGGGTCGGCTGGCTACACCTTC	CATSREEGGSAGYTF
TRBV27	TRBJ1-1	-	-	TGTGCCAGCAAAGACTCTCCGGGACACCTGAACACTGAAGCTTTCTTT	CASKDSPGHLNTEAFF
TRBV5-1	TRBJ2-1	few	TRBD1	TGCGCCAGCAGCTTTAGCTGGACAGGGGCATACAATGAGCAGTTCTTC	CASSFSWTGAYNEQFF
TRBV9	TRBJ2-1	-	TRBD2	TGTGCCAGCAGCGTAGGGACTAGCGCCTACAATGAGCAGTTCTTC	CASSVGTSAYNEQFF
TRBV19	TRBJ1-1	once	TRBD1	TGTGCCAGTACCACGACAGGGTTCACTGAAGCTTTCTTT	CASTTTGFTEAFF
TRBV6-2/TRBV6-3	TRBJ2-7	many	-	TGTGCCAGCAGCCGGGGCTACGAGCAGTACTTC	CASSRGYEQYF
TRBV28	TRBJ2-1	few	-	TGTGCCAGCACGGACGGTAGCTCCTACAATGAGCAGTTCTTC	CASTDGSSYNEQFF